The rows below give T cell receptor beta chains drawn from one sample of a study of cytomegalovirus exposure and HLA in healthy donors. TCRdb's table, derived via immunoSEQ multiplex PCR, lists solely in-frame clones and lacks some. This sample yields a few hundred thousand clones, of which roughly 80% are seen a single time; around 2.8% belongs to the top ten. Sample: PBMCs. Receptor source: a man aged 25-45 years in good health and CMV-seronegative. Each CDR3 is given with its conserved first and last residue. Each record gives: D gene, J gene, clone size, V gene, CDR3 protein, CDR3 DNA. The D gene is left open where the match is weak. The size of a clone is reported for some rows only, either as once, few or many, or as a class for expanded clones.

D: TRBD1; J: TRBJ1-5; size: -; V: TRBV28; CDR3: CASSLGRGQQPQHF; DNA: TGTGCCAGCAGTTTAGGCAGGGGGCAACAGCCCCAGCATTTT
D: TRBD2; J: TRBJ2-5; size: -; V: TRBV2; CDR3: CASSKSGGGETQYF; DNA: TGTGCCAGCAGTAAAAGCGGGGGCGGAGAGACCCAGTACTTC
D: TRBD1; J: TRBJ2-3; size: -; V: TRBV29-1; CDR3: CSVPPGTGSDTQYF; DNA: TGCAGCGTTCCTCCCGGGACAGGGTCAGATACGCAGTATTTT
D: -; J: TRBJ1-2; size: -; V: TRBV7-3; CDR3: CASSLVGGPNYGYTF; DNA: TGTGCCAGCAGCTTAGTGGGAGGTCCTAACTATGGCTACACCTTC
D: -; J: TRBJ2-5; size: -; V: TRBV18; CDR3: CASSPLETQYF; DNA: TGTGCCAGCTCACCTCTGGAGACCCAGTACTTC
D: -; J: TRBJ1-2; size: -; V: TRBV4-1; CDR3: CASSQSLASNYGYTF; DNA: TGCGCCAGCAGCCAATCTCTAGCGTCTAACTATGGCTACACCTTC
D: -; J: TRBJ1-4; size: few; V: TRBV27; CDR3: CASSLYRDEKLFF; DNA: TGTGCCAGCAGTTTATACAGGGACGAAAAACTGTTTTTT
D: -; J: TRBJ1-6; size: -; V: TRBV7-3; CDR3: CASSLTVENSPLHF; DNA: TGTGCCAGCAGCTTAACCGTTGAGAATTCACCCCTCCACTTT
D: TRBD1; J: TRBJ2-6; size: -; V: TRBV7-9; CDR3: CASSFFRQGETGASVLTF; DNA: TGTGCCAGCAGCTTCTTCCGACAGGGGGAGACTGGGGCCAGCGTCCTGACTTTC
D: -; J: TRBJ2-7; size: -; V: TRBV28; CDR3: CASSFSAATYEQYF; DNA: TGTGCCAGCAGTTTCTCGGCGGCAACCTACGAGCAGTACTTC
D: -; J: TRBJ2-1; size: -; V: TRBV9; CDR3: CASSGPQGNEQFF; DNA: TGTGCCAGCAGCGGACCACAGGGTAATGAGCAGTTCTTC
D: TRBD1; J: TRBJ1-1; size: -; V: TRBV19; CDR3: CASRRGLFNTEAFF; DNA: TGTGCCAGTAGGAGGGGGCTCTTTAACACTGAAGCTTTCTTT
D: -; J: TRBJ1-1; size: -; V: TRBV28; CDR3: CASNLLGGVAEAFF; DNA: TGTGCCAGCAACCTTCTCGGGGGTGTGGCTGAAGCTTTCTTT
D: -; J: TRBJ2-7; size: few; V: TRBV27; CDR3: CASSSTRIDEQYF; DNA: TGTGCCAGCAGTTCTACTAGGATTGACGAGCAGTACTTC
D: -; J: TRBJ2-7; size: -; V: TRBV5-1; CDR3: CASSLWQGGSYEQYF; DNA: TGCGCCAGCAGCTTGTGGCAGGGTGGATCCTACGAGCAGTACTTC
D: -; J: TRBJ1-1; size: -; V: TRBV5-8; CDR3: CASSPGLNLNTEAFF; DNA: TGTGCCAGCAGCCCCGGACTTAATTTGAACACTGAAGCTTTCTTT
D: -; J: TRBJ2-3; size: -; V: TRBV7-2; CDR3: CASSSPRLDRTTDTQYF; DNA: TGTGCCAGCAGCTCCCCCCGGTTAGACAGGACCACAGATACGCAGTATTTT
D: -; J: TRBJ2-7; size: few; V: TRBV28; CDR3: CASSLIQNIYEQYF; DNA: TGTGCCAGCAGTCTCATACAGAATATCTACGAGCAGTACTTC
D: TRBD1; J: TRBJ1-1; size: -; V: TRBV14; CDR3: CASSPYTRNPGQGPEAFF; DNA: TGTGCCAGCAGCCCATATACAAGAAATCCGGGACAGGGGCCCGAAGCTTTCTTT
D: TRBD1; J: TRBJ2-7; size: -; V: TRBV5-1; CDR3: CASSLQGGAYEQYF; DNA: TGCGCCAGCAGCTTACAGGGGGGAGCCTACGAGCAGTACTTC
D: TRBD1; J: TRBJ2-1; size: -; V: TRBV19; CDR3: CASSPGDRLNEQFF; DNA: TGTGCCAGTAGTCCAGGGGACAGGCTTAATGAGCAGTTCTTC
D: TRBD1; J: TRBJ1-4; size: once; V: TRBV4-1; CDR3: CASSTRQGTNEKLFF; DNA: TGCGCCAGCAGCACTCGACAGGGAACTAATGAAAAACTGTTTTTT
D: -; J: TRBJ2-2; size: -; V: TRBV15; CDR3: CATSRDLGANTGELFF; DNA: TGTGCCACCAGCAGAGATCTCGGGGCGAACACCGGGGAGCTGTTTTTT
D: -; J: TRBJ1-3; size: -; V: TRBV6-4; CDR3: CARGWAAGNTIYF; DNA: TGTGCCAGAGGTTGGGCAGCTGGAAACACCATATATTTT
D: -; J: TRBJ2-5; size: -; V: TRBV7-2; CDR3: CASSTGTRQETQYF; DNA: TGTGCCAGCAGCACCGGGACAAGACAAGAGACCCAGTACTTC
D: -; J: TRBJ1-6; size: -; V: TRBV2; CDR3: CASSEDRDSPLHF; DNA: TGTGCCAGCAGTGAGGACAGAGATTCACCCCTCCACTTT
D: -; J: TRBJ1-5; size: -; V: TRBV28; CDR3: CASSSNSDGVSNQPQHF; DNA: TGTGCCAGCAGTTCGAACTCGGACGGGGTTAGCAATCAGCCCCAGCATTTT
D: -; J: TRBJ1-3; size: -; V: TRBV19; CDR3: CASSSHRESTIYF; DNA: TGTGCCAGTAGTTCCCACAGGGAGAGCACCATATATTTT
D: -; J: TRBJ1-1; size: -; V: TRBV7-2; CDR3: CASSSRLNTEAFF; DNA: TGTGCCAGCAGTTCGAGGTTGAACACTGAAGCTTTCTTT
D: -; J: TRBJ2-5; size: -; V: TRBV11-2; CDR3: CASSLLETQYF; DNA: TGTGCCAGCAGCCTCCTAGAGACCCAGTACTTC
D: -; J: TRBJ2-7; size: -; V: TRBV11-2; CDR3: CASSHSYEQYF; DNA: TGTGCCAGCAGCCACTCCTACGAGCAGTACTTC
D: -; J: TRBJ2-3; size: few; V: TRBV29-1; CDR3: CSVLEGGTDTQYF; DNA: TGCAGCGTTTTAGAGGGGGGCACAGATACGCAGTATTTT
D: TRBD2; J: TRBJ2-7; size: once; V: TRBV27; CDR3: CASQPTSGGSYEQYF; DNA: TGTGCCAGCCAACCTACTAGCGGGGGGTCCTACGAGCAGTACTTC
D: -; J: TRBJ1-5; size: -; V: TRBV5-6; CDR3: CASSLEGRGQPQHF; DNA: TGTGCCAGCAGCTTGGAGGGGAGGGGACAGCCCCAGCATTTT
D: -; J: TRBJ1-1; size: -; V: TRBV6-5; CDR3: CASSYGSVNTEAFF; DNA: TGTGCCAGCAGTTATGGTTCAGTGAACACTGAAGCTTTCTTT
D: TRBD1; J: TRBJ1-2; size: -; V: TRBV7-9; CDR3: CASSLTGADGYTF; DNA: TGTGCCAGCAGCCTGACAGGGGCAGATGGCTACACCTTC
D: -; J: TRBJ2-3; size: -; V: TRBV7-9; CDR3: CASSLPDTQYF; DNA: TGTGCCAGCAGCCTACCAGATACGCAGTATTTT
D: -; J: TRBJ1-6; size: few; V: TRBV5-1; CDR3: CASSLEQNNSPLHF; DNA: TGCGCCAGCAGCTTGGAACAGAATAATTCACCCCTCCACTTT
D: -; J: TRBJ2-7; size: -; V: TRBV27; CDR3: CASSLESGAYYEQYF; DNA: TGTGCCAGCAGTTTGGAATCAGGGGCCTACTACGAGCAGTACTTC
D: -; J: TRBJ1-1; size: -; V: TRBV27; CDR3: CAAQVNTEAFF; DNA: TGTGCCGCTCAGGTGAACACTGAAGCTTTCTTT
D: -; J: TRBJ2-7; size: -; V: TRBV9; CDR3: CASSGGEVYEQYF; DNA: TGTGCCAGCAGCGGGGGAGAGGTGTACGAGCAGTACTTC
D: -; J: TRBJ2-5; size: -; V: TRBV27; CDR3: CASSLHWRETQYF; DNA: TGTGCCAGCAGTCTCCACTGGCGGGAGACCCAGTACTTC
D: TRBD2; J: TRBJ2-2; size: -; V: TRBV7-6; CDR3: CASSLGSGGTGELFF; DNA: TGTGCCAGCAGCTTAGGCAGCGGGGGCACCGGGGAGCTGTTTTTT
D: -; J: TRBJ2-3; size: -; V: TRBV27; CDR3: CASPYSPRRDLKDTQYF; DNA: TGTGCCAGCCCGTATTCGCCACGGAGGGACCTCAAGGATACGCAGTATTTT
D: TRBD1; J: TRBJ1-1; size: few; V: TRBV19; CDR3: CASSQARTGRGTEAFF; DNA: TGTGCCAGTAGCCAGGCACGGACAGGGAGAGGCACTGAAGCTTTCTTT
D: -; J: TRBJ1-4; size: -; V: TRBV27; CDR3: CASSSLGGGTNEKLFF; DNA: TGTGCCAGCAGTTCCTTGGGTGGAGGTACTAATGAAAAACTGTTTTTT
D: -; J: TRBJ1-3; size: -; V: TRBV5-5; CDR3: CACRRGTGNTIYF; DNA: TGTGCCTGCAGAAGGGGAACTGGAAACACCATATATTTT
D: -; J: TRBJ1-2; size: -; V: TRBV5-1; CDR3: CASTTGSVGGYTF; DNA: TGCGCCAGCACCACGGGAAGCGTCGGTGGCTACACCTTC
D: -; J: TRBJ1-5; size: -; V: TRBV2; CDR3: CATRVSLYQPQHF; DNA: TGTGCCACCCGGGTCTCCCTTTATCAGCCCCAGCATTTT
D: TRBD2; J: TRBJ2-5; size: -; V: TRBV4-3; CDR3: CASSQDGGGMETQYF; DNA: TGCGCCAGCAGCCAAGATGGGGGGGGGATGGAGACCCAGTACTTC
D: TRBD1; J: TRBJ2-6; size: once; V: TRBV28; CDR3: CATIPGTGVSGANVLTF; DNA: TGTGCCACAATCCCCGGGACAGGGGTCTCTGGGGCCAACGTCCTGACTTTC
D: -; J: TRBJ2-2; size: -; V: TRBV7-2; CDR3: CASSLYTFRTGELFF; DNA: TGTGCCAGCAGCTTATATACGTTCCGGACCGGGGAGCTGTTTTTT
D: TRBD1; J: TRBJ1-4; size: -; V: TRBV9; CDR3: CASSVSTGKNEKLFF; DNA: TGTGCCAGCAGCGTCTCGACAGGGAAGAATGAAAAACTGTTTTTT